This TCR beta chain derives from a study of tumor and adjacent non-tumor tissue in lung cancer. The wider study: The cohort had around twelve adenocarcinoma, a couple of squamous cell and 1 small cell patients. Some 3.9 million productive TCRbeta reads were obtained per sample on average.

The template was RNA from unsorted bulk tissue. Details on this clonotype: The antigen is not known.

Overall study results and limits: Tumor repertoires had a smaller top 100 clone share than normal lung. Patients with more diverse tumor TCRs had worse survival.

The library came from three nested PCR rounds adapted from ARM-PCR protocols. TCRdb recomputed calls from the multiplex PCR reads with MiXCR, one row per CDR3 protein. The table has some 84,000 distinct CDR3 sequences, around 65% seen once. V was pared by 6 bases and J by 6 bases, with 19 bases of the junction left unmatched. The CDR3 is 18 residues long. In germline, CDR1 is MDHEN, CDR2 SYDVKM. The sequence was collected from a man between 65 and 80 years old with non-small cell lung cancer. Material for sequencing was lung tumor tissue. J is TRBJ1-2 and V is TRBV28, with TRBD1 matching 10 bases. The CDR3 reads CASSLTVDRGRLGHGYTF. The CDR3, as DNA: TGTGCCAGCAGCCTGACCGTAGACAGGGGGCGCCTTGGGCATGGCTACACCTTC.